Listed below are T cell receptor beta chains from one sample, sequenced in a study of T cell responses to AZD1222 COVID-19 vaccine. Here immunoSEQ multiplex PCR was the method, and the copy in TCRdb shows in-frame clones only, minus some. The sample consists of 120,000 to 150,000 clones, around 89% of them appearing once. The sequences come from peripheral blood, collected on day 0 of AZD1222 vaccination. Source of these receptors: an adult in good health. CDR3s include the opening cysteine and the closing phenylalanine or tryptophan. The D gene is left open where the match is weak. Some rows mark clone size as missing; the rest say once, few, many or name a class of expanded clone.

size	V	J	D	CDR3	DNA
once	TRBV9	TRBJ1-1	NA	CASSSDTLGNTEAFF	TGTGCCAGCAGCTCCGACACCCTAGGGAACACTGAAGCTTTCTTT
NA	TRBV6-6	TRBJ2-3	NA	CASSPLSTDTQYF	TGTGCCAGCAGTCCATTAAGCACAGATACGCAGTATTTT
NA	TRBV9	TRBJ2-3	NA	CASSVGHIVGSVDTQYF	TGTGCCAGCAGCGTAGGACATATCGTGGGTAGCGTAGATACGCAGTATTTT
NA	TRBV7-6	TRBJ2-2	NA	CASSLEAPGLTGGELFF	TGTGCCAGCAGCTTAGAGGCCCCAGGGCTGACGGGCGGGGAGCTGTTTTTT
NA	TRBV18	TRBJ1-1	NA	CASSRGAEVNTEAFF	TGTGCCAGCTCACGGGGGGCGGAGGTGAACACTGAAGCTTTCTTT
NA	TRBV7-3	TRBJ2-2	NA	CASSLSSTGELFF	TGTGCCAGCAGCCTTTCATCCACCGGGGAGCTGTTTTTT
NA	TRBV7-2	TRBJ2-5	TRBD2	CASSSTSGGTQYF	TGTGCCAGCAGTTCCACTAGCGGGGGGACCCAGTACTTC
NA	TRBV19	TRBJ2-7	TRBD2	CASSIGGGLYYEQYF	TGTGCCAGTAGTATCGGCGGGGGGTTATACTACGAGCAGTACTTC
once	TRBV28	TRBJ1-2	NA	CAGGVNYGYTF	TGTGCCGGAGGAGTTAACTATGGCTACACCTTC
NA	TRBV4-1	TRBJ2-1	TRBD2	CASSLLAGGTDEQFF	TGCGCCAGCAGCCTTCTAGCGGGGGGCACGGATGAGCAGTTCTTC
NA	TRBV28	TRBJ1-2	NA	CASSTAAGTGYGYTF	TGTGCCAGCAGCACGGCGGCAGGGACGGGCTATGGCTACACCTTC
NA	TRBV7-2	TRBJ1-5	NA	CASSPLSRAPNQPQHF	TGTGCCAGCAGCCCCCTCAGTAGAGCCCCCAATCAGCCCCAGCATTTT
NA	TRBV5-6	TRBJ2-4	NA	CASSLIGQGKNIQYF	TGTGCCAGCAGCTTGATAGGCCAGGGCAAAAACATTCAGTACTTC
NA	TRBV4-1	TRBJ2-2	TRBD2	CASSQGRLAGGRTGELFF	TGCGCCAGCAGCCAAGGGCGACTAGCGGGGGGCAGAACAGGGGAGCTGTTTTTT
NA	TRBV28	TRBJ2-5	NA	CASSLPSGAQETQYF	TGTGCCAGCAGTTTACCTTCAGGGGCCCAAGAGACCCAGTACTTC
NA	TRBV29-1	TRBJ1-5	NA	CSVEYGGGQPQHF	TGCAGCGTTGAATATGGGGGGGGTCAGCCCCAGCATTTT
NA	TRBV6-5	TRBJ1-5	NA	CASSYSNGDQPQHF	TGTGCCAGCAGTTACTCGAACGGAGATCAGCCCCAGCATTTT
NA	TRBV18	TRBJ1-5	NA	CASSPQGDQPQHF	TGTGCCAGCTCACCGCAGGGTGATCAGCCCCAGCATTTT
NA	TRBV7-3	TRBJ1-1	NA	CASSFGDTEAFF	TGTGCCAGCAGCTTCGGAGACACTGAAGCTTTCTTT
NA	TRBV5-1	TRBJ1-1	NA	CASSLSGVDTEAFF	TGCGCCAGCAGCTTGTCGGGGGTGGACACTGAAGCTTTCTTT
once	TRBV5-1	TRBJ1-4	TRBD1	CASSPPGTGIKKLFF	TGCGCCAGCAGCCCCCCCGGGACAGGTATCAAAAAACTGTTTTTT
NA	TRBV27	TRBJ2-1	TRBD2	CASSILAGGRFNEQFF	TGTGCCAGCAGTATCCTAGCGGGGGGGCGCTTCAATGAGCAGTTCTTC
NA	TRBV7-2	TRBJ1-3	NA	CASSKQAGAGNTIYF	TGTGCCAGCAGCAAACAGGCAGGGGCTGGAAACACCATATATTTT
once	TRBV7-2	TRBJ1-3	NA	CASSSNPGGPGNTIYF	TGTGCCAGCAGCTCCAATCCGGGGGGCCCTGGAAACACCATATATTTT
NA	TRBV9	TRBJ2-7	TRBD2	CASSVGLGLYEQYF	TGTGCCAGCAGCGTGGGACTAGGCCTTTACGAGCAGTACTTC
once	TRBV6-5	TRBJ2-7	NA	CASSFQRYEQYF	TGTGCCAGCAGTTTCCAGAGATACGAGCAGTACTTC
NA	TRBV19	TRBJ1-1	NA	CASSLPGGNTEAFF	TGTGCCAGTAGCCTACCCGGGGGTAACACTGAAGCTTTCTTT
NA	TRBV6-6	TRBJ2-3	TRBD1	CASSLSQGADTQYF	TGTGCCAGCAGTCTAAGTCAGGGGGCAGATACGCAGTATTTT
NA	TRBV7-2	TRBJ2-7	TRBD2	CASSGGGYEQYF	TGTGCCAGCAGCGGGGGGGGCTACGAGCAGTACTTC
NA	TRBV5-5	TRBJ1-2	NA	CASRGPSRNYGYTF	TGTGCCAGCAGGGGGCCGAGTAGGAACTATGGCTACACCTTC
NA	TRBV6-1	TRBJ1-5	TRBD1	CASSEGGQDLRYSNQPQHF	TGTGCCAGCAGTGAAGGGGGACAGGATCTACGGTATAGCAATCAGCCCCAGCATTTT
few	TRBV9	TRBJ2-2	NA	CASSARLDDGELFF	TGTGCCAGCAGCGCCCGACTAGACGACGGGGAGCTGTTTTTT
NA	TRBV6-5	TRBJ2-5	TRBD1	CASSRQGRETQYF	TGTGCCAGCAGTCGACAGGGAAGAGAGACCCAGTACTTC
NA	TRBV19	TRBJ1-2	TRBD1	CASSIPQTGAGAYGYTF	TGTGCCAGTAGTATACCCCAGACAGGGGCCGGAGCCTATGGCTACACCTTC
NA	TRBV19	TRBJ1-2	TRBD1	CASSIPTQGAWYGYTF	TGTGCCAGTAGTATTCCCACGCAGGGGGCCTGGTATGGCTACACCTTC
NA	TRBV27	TRBJ1-6	NA	CAGGASRNSPLHF	TGTGCGGGGGGCGCTTCGAGGAATTCACCCCTCCACTTT
NA	TRBV3-1/TRBV3-2	TRBJ2-5	NA	CASSQVSPVLETQYF	TGTGCCAGCAGCCAAGTTAGCCCCGTGCTGGAGACCCAGTACTTC
NA	TRBV18	TRBJ1-5	NA	CASSQSGQGQPQHF	TGTGCCAGCTCACAGTCAGGGCAGGGTCAGCCCCAGCATTTT
NA	TRBV3-1/TRBV3-2	TRBJ1-6	NA	CASSQGQLNSPLHF	TGTGCCAGCAGCCAAGGACAGCTGAATTCACCCCTCCACTTT
once	TRBV28	TRBJ1-1	NA	CASSKVANTEAFF	TGTGCCAGCTCCAAAGTTGCGAACACTGAAGCTTTCTTT
NA	TRBV11-2	TRBJ2-1	NA	CASSLRPGPNNEQFF	TGTGCCAGCAGCTTAAGGCCGGGGCCCAACAATGAGCAGTTCTTC
NA	TRBV5-5	TRBJ1-2	NA	CASSLVLSVIYGYTF	TGTGCCAGCAGCTTGGTGCTGTCAGTGATCTACGGCTACACCTTC
NA	TRBV7-3	TRBJ2-1	TRBD2	CASSLSSGGDYNEQFF	TGTGCCAGCAGCCTTTCTAGCGGGGGGGATTACAATGAGCAGTTCTTC
NA	TRBV27	TRBJ1-2	NA	CASSPGDIGYGYTF	TGTGCCAGCAGTCCCGGGGACATTGGCTATGGCTACACCTTC
NA	TRBV7-3	TRBJ1-1	NA	CASSLFEGTEAFF	TGTGCCAGCAGCTTATTTGAGGGCACTGAAGCTTTCTTT
NA	TRBV5-1	TRBJ2-3	NA	CASSLVRGGVADTQYF	TGCGCCAGCAGCTTGGTCCGGGGTGGGGTCGCAGATACGCAGTATTTT
few	TRBV5-6	TRBJ1-1	NA	CASSLVGGTSNTEAFF	TGTGCCAGCAGCTTGGTTGGGGGAACCTCGAACACTGAAGCTTTCTTT
NA	TRBV6-6	TRBJ2-7	NA	CASSYSGESSYEQYF	TGTGCCAGCAGTTACTCGGGGGAGAGCTCCTACGAGCAGTACTTC
few	TRBV7-9	TRBJ1-5	NA	CASSFGSNQPQHF	TGTGCCAGCAGCTTTGGGAGCAATCAGCCCCAGCATTTT
NA	TRBV7-3	TRBJ2-5	TRBD2	CASSLAGVQETQYF	TGTGCCAGCAGCTTAGCGGGGGTCCAAGAGACCCAGTACTTC
NA	TRBV11-3	TRBJ1-4	NA	CASSLVQSSTNEKLFF	TGTGCCAGCAGCTTAGTTCAAAGTTCCACTAATGAAAAACTGTTTTTT
NA	TRBV7-8	TRBJ1-1	NA	CASSLAAGGNTEAFF	TGTGCCAGCAGCCTAGCCGCGGGGGGAAACACTGAAGCTTTCTTT
NA	TRBV6-4	TRBJ2-2	NA	CASSDSPGTGELFF	TGTGCCAGCAGTGACAGCCCGGGTACCGGGGAGCTGTTTTTT